A single sample is the source of the 20 T cell receptor beta chains below, sequenced in a study of blood T cells in healthy people across ages. Next came a second PCR, run for roughly 6 to 11 cycles, which used a sample-barcoded 5' primer along with a J-beta primer mix. Each CDR3 protein is one row after TCRdb ran MiXCR on the 5' RACE reads. The profile covers over a million distinct CDR3 sequences, with roughly 40% appearing a single time and approximately 7.9% taken by the ten largest. Sequencing input: blood. These receptors all come from a woman between 18 and 30 years old in good health.

This clonotype was recorded many times. The rearrangement uses TRBV20-1 and TRBJ2-5, with a possible D match to TRBD1 (6 bases). This CDR3 has 15 residues. V was cut by 0 bases and J by 5 bases, with 16 bases left in between. Germline V gene sequence: CDR1 DFQATT, CDR2 SNEGSKA (reference sequence). In DNA form, the CDR3 reads TGCAGTGCTAGAGATATACAGGGCTACAGGGAGACCCAGTACTTC. Its protein product is CSARDIQGYRETQYF.

The chain uses TRBV7-2 and TRBJ2-5, with D possibly TRBD2 on 6 matching bases. The CDR3 length is 15 residues. V was clipped by 3 bases and J by 5 bases, with 16 bases between them. Germline V lookup: CDR1 SGHTA, CDR2 FQGNSA. Written as DNA, the CDR3 is TGTGCCAGCAGCTTCTCCCCGACTAGTTGGGAGACCCAGTACTTC. Its translation is CASSFSPTSWETQYF.

The J gene is TRBJ1-5, the V gene TRBV2; D gene uncertain. This CDR3 spans 12 amino acids. Trimming left V 4 bases short and J 4 bases short, with 5 bases between. CDR1 and CDR2 (germline): SNHLY, FYNNEI. The DNA of the CDR3 is TGTGCCAGCAGTGTGGAAAATCAGCCCCAGCATTTT. It codes for CASSVENQPQHF.

The table lists this clonotype with a few counts. The rearrangement links TRBV20-1 to TRBJ2-1, with a tentative D call TRBD2 (7 bases). V was clipped by 0 bases and J by 4 bases, with 22 bases between them. This CDR3 comprises 18 residues. CDR1 and CDR2 (germline): DFQATT, SNEGSKA (reference sequence). CDR3 in DNA: TGCAGTGCTAGAGATAGCCGGGGGGCCCATCCGACGTACAATGAGCAGTTCTTC. Its translation: CSARDSRGAHPTYNEQFF.

This clonotype was counted between two and nine times. The chain links TRBV29-1 to TRBJ1-2; perhaps TRBD1 as D (5 bases). The CDR3 has 15 residues. V was shortened by 0 bases and J by 4 bases, with 15 bases between the two germline ends. The germline V gene has CDR1 SQVTM and CDR2 ANQGSEA. CDR3 protein: CSVEEGGGRTYGYTF. CDR3 in DNA: TGCAGCGTTGAAGAAGGCGGGGGTAGAACCTATGGCTACACCTTC.

This chain connects TRBV12-3 or TRBV12-4 to TRBJ2-3; D is perhaps TRBD2 (5 bases). Deletions cut 0 bases from V and 6 bases from J, with 13 bases between. This CDR3 has 15 residues. This chain's CDR3 is CASSLAPYREDTQYF. The CDR3 bases are TGTGCCAGCAGTTTAGCGCCGTATAGGGAGGATACGCAGTATTTT.

The chain couples TRBV12-3 or TRBV12-4 to TRBJ2-7, with TRBD2 identical over 9 bases. Trimming took 5 bases from V and 3 from J; bases not matched to a gene: 11. This CDR3 comprises 16 residues. In DNA form, the CDR3 reads TGTGCCAGCAGTAAGACACTAGCGGGCGAAATCTACGAGCAGTACTTC. Its protein product is CASSKTLAGEIYEQYF.

This chain links TRBV27 with TRBJ2-4; perhaps TRBD1 as D (5 bases). V lost 5 bases and J 4 bases, leaving 9 bases between the germline ends. The CDR3 runs 13 residues. Per the germline V gene, CDR1 is MNHEY and CDR2 is SMNVEV (reference sequence). The DNA for the CDR3 is TGTGCCAGCAGTGTGACAGATAAAAACATTCAGTACTTC. It yields the protein CASSVTDKNIQYF.

There are a few counts of this clonotype. This chain joins TRBV28 and TRBJ2-6; D is unresolved. Trimming took 6 bases from V and 0 from J, leaving 12 bases between them. CDR1 is MDHEN, CDR2 SYDVKM, per germline. The CDR3 sequence is 16 residues long. The CDR3 loop is CASSYGRTSGANVLTF. Here the CDR3 DNA reads TGTGCCAGCAGCTACGGACGGACCTCTGGGGCCAACGTCCTGACTTTC.

The chain links TRBV20-1 to TRBJ2-2; 7 positions match TRBD2. CDR1 and CDR2 (germline): DFQATT, SNEGSKA (reference sequence). Trimming took 5 bases from V and 5 from J; bases not matched to a gene: 8. CDR3 size: 14 residues. CDR3 in DNA: TGCAGTGCTTACCCATTTAGCGGGACCGGGGAGCTGTTTTTT. This codes for CSAYPFSGTGELFF.

This clonotype was counted only a few times. The chain recombines TRBV7-8 with TRBJ2-1; possibly TRBD2 for D (7 bases). The CDR3 loop spans 15 amino acids. The V end lost 7 bases, the J end lost 5 bases, and 18 bases lay between the germline ends. Germline V gene lookup returns CDR1 SGHVS and CDR2 FQNEAQ. The DNA for the CDR3 is TGTGCCAGCACCCTAGGGGGGGGCGTAAACAATGAGCAGTTCTTC. Its translation is CASTLGGGVNNEQFF.

The rearrangement uses TRBV6-1 and TRBJ1-1; maybe TRBD1 (5 bases). Germline V lookup: CDR1 MNHNS, CDR2 SASEGT. V lost 7 bases to trimming and J lost 10 bases, with 19 bases between them. CDR3 length: 13 amino acids. Here the CDR3 reads CASILLAGGVAFF. In DNA form, the CDR3 reads TGTGCCAGCATCCTCCTTGCTGGGGGGGTAGCTTTCTTT.

This chain uses TRBV3-1 with TRBJ2-7; 8 bases match TRBD2. The last part of the DNA fits TRBJ2-5 better; the J call may be wrong. The CDR3 consists of 14 residues. In germline, CDR1 is LGHDT, CDR2 YNNKEL (reference sequence). Here the CDR3 reads CASSPSGAGGTQYF. The CDR3, as DNA: TGTGCCAGCAGCCCCAGCGGGGCGGGGGGGACCCAGTACTTC.

This clonotype was found many times. The chain recombines TRBV20-1 with TRBJ2-1; no firm D call. Germline CDR1 and CDR2: DFQATT and SNEGSKA (reference sequence). V was clipped by 0 bases and J by 4 bases, with 1 base between them. This CDR3 comprises 11 residues. CDR3 sequence (DNA): TGCAGTGCTAGAGATTACAATGAGCAGTTCTTC. This encodes CSARDYNEQFF.

The V and J genes are TRBV7-2 and TRBJ2-3, with 7 bases that match TRBD2. There are 17 residues in the CDR3. The V gene end was trimmed by 1 base and the J gene end by 3 bases; junction bases not matched to a gene: 10. The germline gives CDR1 SGHTA, CDR2 FQGNSA. In nucleotides, the CDR3 is TGTGCCAGCAGCTTAGTTGGCGGGGGAGGCGGGACAGATACGCAGTATTTT. Encoded protein: CASSLVGGGGGTDTQYF.

The V gene is TRBV5-6, the J gene TRBJ1-2; 7 bases match TRBD1. Trimming took 3 bases from V and 3 from J; bases not matched to a gene: 11. Looked up from germline, CDR1 is SGHDT and CDR2 is YYEEEE. This CDR3 contains 16 residues. Written as DNA, the CDR3 is TGTGCCAGCAGCTGGTTCCTGGACAGGTCGGACTATGGCTACACCTTC. Protein product: CASSWFLDRSDYGYTF. Looking up the rest from reference TRBV5-6 and TRBJ1-2 gives the full variable domain: DAGVTQSPTHLIKTRGQQVTLRCSPKSGHDTVSWYQQALGQGPQFIFQYYEEEERQRGNFPDRFSGHQFPNYSSELNVNALLLGDSALYLCASSWFLDRSDYGYTFGSGTRLTVV.

This clonotype was seen just once. This chain connects TRBV2 to TRBJ2-5; D is undetermined. The CDR3 is 15 amino acids. V gave up 4 bases and J gave up 11 bases, with 23 bases separating them. The V gene's germline CDR1 is SNHLY and CDR2 FYNNEI. In DNA, the CDR3 is TGTGCCAGCAGTGGGTCGGGTGAGCTGGGGAATGAGCAGTACTTC. Its translation is CASSGSGELGNEQYF.

This clonotype was counted between two and nine times. The rearrangement uses TRBV7-2 and TRBJ2-3; no reliable D call. The germline gives CDR1 SGHTA, CDR2 FQGNSA. Trimming removed 1 base at V and 2 bases at J, with 10 bases between. The CDR3 length is 15 residues. The CDR3 DNA is TGTGCCAGCAGCTTAGAGCCCAGCCCCACAGATACGCAGTATTTT. Encoded protein: CASSLEPSPTDTQYF.

A few counts support this clonotype. The V call is TRBV5-1, the J call TRBJ2-3; TRBD2 matches 7 bases. Germline V lookup: CDR1 SGHRS, CDR2 YFSETQ. The ends lost 0 bases at V and 6 bases at J; junction bases unmatched: 7. The CDR3 runs to 15 residues. The CDR3: CASSLAASGPDTQYF. In DNA form, the CDR3 reads TGCGCCAGCAGCTTGGCGGCTAGCGGTCCCGATACGCAGTATTTT.

The chain employs TRBV15 and TRBJ1-1; D is possibly TRBD1 (6 bases). Trimming shortened V by 1 base and J by 6 bases, and 9 bases separated the two germline ends. CDR3 size: 13 residues. The germline CDR1 and CDR2 sequences are LNHNV and YYDKDF (reference sequence). CDR3 in amino acids: CATSRVGQPEAFF. The CDR3 DNA sequence: TGTGCCACCAGCAGAGTCGGACAGCCTGAAGCTTTCTTT.